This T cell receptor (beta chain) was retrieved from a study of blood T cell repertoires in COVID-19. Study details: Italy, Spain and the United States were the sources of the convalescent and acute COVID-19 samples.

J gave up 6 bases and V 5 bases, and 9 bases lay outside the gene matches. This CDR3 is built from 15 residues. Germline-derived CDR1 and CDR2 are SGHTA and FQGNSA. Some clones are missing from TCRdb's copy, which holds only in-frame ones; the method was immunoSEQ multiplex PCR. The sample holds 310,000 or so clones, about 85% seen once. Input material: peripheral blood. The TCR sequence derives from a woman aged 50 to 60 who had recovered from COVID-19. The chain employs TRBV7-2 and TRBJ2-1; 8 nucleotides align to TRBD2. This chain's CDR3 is CASSQAGGTSNEQFF. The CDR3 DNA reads TGTGCCAGCAGCCAGGCGGGGGGCACCTCCAATGAGCAGTTCTTC. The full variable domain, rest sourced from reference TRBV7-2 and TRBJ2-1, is GAGVSQSPSNKVTEKGKDVELRCDPISGHTALYWYRQSLGQGLEFLIYFQGNSAPDKSGLPSDRFSAERTGGSVSTLTIQRTQQEDSAVYLCASSQAGGTSNEQFFGPGTRLTVL.